Listed below are T cell receptor beta chains from one sample, sequenced in a study of Tregs in tolerant kidney transplant recipients. The repertoire was sequenced with immunoSEQ multiplex PCR; TCRdb's copy has only in-frame clones and lacks some. The sample includes tens of thousands of clones, approximately 91% of them seen just once. The sample here was CD4+ T cells from blood, taken before the transplant. Receptors were obtained from a human donor who received a combined kidney and bone marrow transplant. Both conserved end residues are part of each CDR3. The order of the fields is D gene, V gene, clone size, J gene, CDR3 protein, CDR3 DNA. D genes are given only for firm matches. A row's size may be missing; if present it is once, few, many or a size class.

d_gene: NA
v_gene: TRBV4-3
abundance: once
j_gene: TRBJ2-4
CDR3aa: CASSQDGASDIQYF
CDR3nt: TGCGCCAGCAGCCAAGACGGGGCTAGCGACATTCAGTACTTC

d_gene: TRBD2
v_gene: TRBV27
abundance: NA
j_gene: TRBJ2-7
CDR3aa: CASSPRGFAGGPSYEQYF
CDR3nt: TGTGCCAGCAGCCCCAGGGGGTTTGCGGGAGGGCCCTCTTACGAGCAGTACTTC

d_gene: TRBD1
v_gene: TRBV5-1
abundance: NA
j_gene: TRBJ1-2
CDR3aa: CASSQGTGGSGYTF
CDR3nt: TGCGCCAGCAGCCAGGGGACAGGGGGCTCTGGCTACACCTTC

d_gene: NA
v_gene: TRBV19
abundance: NA
j_gene: TRBJ2-3
CDR3aa: CASSRQNSGTQYF
CDR3nt: TGTGCCAGTAGTCGCCAAAATAGCGGTACGCAGTATTTT

d_gene: NA
v_gene: TRBV5-1
abundance: NA
j_gene: TRBJ2-2
CDR3aa: CASSLEGVQVGELFF
CDR3nt: TGCGCCAGCAGCTTGGAGGGGGTTCAGGTCGGGGAGCTGTTTTTT

d_gene: NA
v_gene: TRBV28
abundance: once
j_gene: TRBJ1-2
CDR3aa: CASEETPSGNYGYTF
CDR3nt: TGTGCCAGCGAAGAGACCCCATCAGGAAACTATGGCTACACCTTC

d_gene: TRBD2
v_gene: TRBV5-1
abundance: NA
j_gene: TRBJ2-1
CDR3aa: CASSYREGQGEQFF
CDR3nt: TGCGCCAGCAGCTATCGGGAGGGCCAAGGTGAGCAGTTCTTC

d_gene: TRBD2
v_gene: TRBV5-1
abundance: NA
j_gene: TRBJ2-1
CDR3aa: CASSPLAGGPNEQFF
CDR3nt: TGCGCCAGCAGCCCACTAGCGGGAGGGCCCAATGAGCAGTTCTTC

d_gene: TRBD1
v_gene: TRBV5-1
abundance: NA
j_gene: TRBJ1-2
CDR3aa: CASSVRDRDPHGYTF
CDR3nt: TGCGCCAGCAGCGTCCGGGACAGGGATCCCCATGGCTACACCTTC

d_gene: NA
v_gene: TRBV29-1
abundance: NA
j_gene: TRBJ2-7
CDR3aa: CSVEEISGYEQYF
CDR3nt: TGCAGCGTTGAAGAGATCTCGGGATACGAGCAGTACTTC

d_gene: TRBD1
v_gene: TRBV28
abundance: NA
j_gene: TRBJ1-1
CDR3aa: CASSSGQGGTEAFF
CDR3nt: TGTGCCAGCAGTTCCGGACAGGGGGGGACTGAAGCTTTCTTT

d_gene: NA
v_gene: TRBV19
abundance: NA
j_gene: TRBJ2-7
CDR3aa: CASSYGQDYSYEQYF
CDR3nt: TGTGCCAGTAGCTACGGACAGGACTACTCCTACGAGCAGTACTTC

d_gene: TRBD1
v_gene: TRBV29-1
abundance: NA
j_gene: TRBJ1-2
CDR3aa: CSVAGERQGTRGYTF
CDR3nt: TGCAGCGTTGCTGGGGAAAGACAGGGGACGAGGGGCTACACCTTC

d_gene: NA
v_gene: TRBV18
abundance: NA
j_gene: TRBJ1-2
CDR3aa: CASSPPARDVATF
CDR3nt: TGTGCCAGCTCACCACCCGCCAGGGATGTTGCCACCTTC

d_gene: NA
v_gene: TRBV5-1
abundance: NA
j_gene: TRBJ2-2
CDR3aa: CASSLHGTLRGTGELFF
CDR3nt: TGCGCCAGCAGCCTACACGGGACTTTGAGAGGGACCGGGGAGCTGTTTTTT

d_gene: NA
v_gene: TRBV6-1
abundance: NA
j_gene: TRBJ1-5
CDR3aa: CASSQGFSNQPQHF
CDR3nt: TGTGCCAGCAGTCAGGGATTTAGCAATCAGCCCCAGCATTTT

d_gene: TRBD2
v_gene: TRBV27
abundance: NA
j_gene: TRBJ2-1
CDR3aa: CASSLFSRAGGEVNEQFF
CDR3nt: TGTGCCAGCAGTTTATTCTCTAGAGCGGGAGGAGAGGTCAATGAGCAGTTCTTC

d_gene: TRBD2
v_gene: TRBV6-1
abundance: NA
j_gene: TRBJ2-1
CDR3aa: CASSQAGELYNEQFF
CDR3nt: TGTGCCAGCAGTCAAGCGGGAGAACTCTACAATGAGCAGTTCTTC

d_gene: NA
v_gene: TRBV18
abundance: NA
j_gene: TRBJ1-4
CDR3aa: CASSPDGETNEKLFF
CDR3nt: TGTGCCAGCTCCCCTGACGGAGAAACTAATGAAAAACTGTTTTTT

d_gene: NA
v_gene: TRBV28
abundance: NA
j_gene: TRBJ2-2
CDR3aa: CATPKTGLHTGELFF
CDR3nt: TGTGCCACCCCTAAGACCGGACTGCACACCGGGGAGCTGTTTTTT

d_gene: NA
v_gene: TRBV2
abundance: NA
j_gene: TRBJ2-3
CDR3aa: CASSERSDTDTQYF
CDR3nt: TGTGCCAGCAGTGAACGATCAGACACAGATACGCAGTATTTT

d_gene: NA
v_gene: TRBV4-2
abundance: NA
j_gene: TRBJ1-5
CDR3aa: CASSHSQGDSNQPQHF
CDR3nt: TGTGCCAGCAGCCATTCACAGGGTGATAGCAATCAGCCCCAGCATTTT

d_gene: TRBD2
v_gene: TRBV2
abundance: NA
j_gene: TRBJ2-7
CDR3aa: CASNVAGGGPYEQYF
CDR3nt: TGTGCCAGCAACGTAGCGGGAGGAGGTCCCTACGAGCAGTACTTC

d_gene: NA
v_gene: TRBV7-5
abundance: NA
j_gene: TRBJ2-2
CDR3aa: CARSNVAGGTGELFF
CDR3nt: NA

d_gene: TRBD2
v_gene: TRBV7-9
abundance: NA
j_gene: TRBJ2-5
CDR3aa: CVAGIAGVTETQYF
CDR3nt: TGTGTGGCCGGGATAGCGGGAGTGACAGAGACCCAGTACTTC

d_gene: NA
v_gene: TRBV7-9
abundance: NA
j_gene: TRBJ2-6
CDR3aa: CASSFRTTGANVLTF
CDR3nt: TGTGCCAGCAGCTTCAGAACCACTGGGGCCAACGTCCTGACTTTC

d_gene: NA
v_gene: TRBV5-4
abundance: few
j_gene: TRBJ2-1
CDR3aa: CASSTLREQFF
CDR3nt: TGTGCCAGCAGCACCCTGAGGGAGCAGTTCTTC

d_gene: NA
v_gene: TRBV5-1
abundance: NA
j_gene: TRBJ2-3
CDR3aa: CASSLGPLGSTDTQYF
CDR3nt: TGCGCCAGCAGCTTGGGGCCCCTCGGGAGCACAGATACGCAGTATTTT